The clone carrying this T cell receptor beta chain was counted a few times. This record comes from a study of T-cell memory formation after mild COVID-19. Germline CDR1 reads SGHTA; CDR2 reads FQGNSA. The CDR3 length is 14 residues. Germline trimming cut 3 bases from V and 6 bases from J; bases unmatched to any gene: 5. TCRdb passed the 5' RACE reads through MiXCR, listing each CDR3 protein once. The table has approximately 390,000 distinct CDR3 sequences, around a sixth seen once. This TCR was sampled from a man aged 18-30 years who had mild COVID-19 (a few samples of this study predate the infection). Cell type and time point are not known. The chain has TRBV7-2 and TRBJ2-1; 7 bases are shared with TRBD1. The sample taken for sequencing was PBMCs or a T cell subset sorted from them (not recorded which). The CDR3 sequence: CASSFHRGRNEQFF. In nucleotides, the CDR3 is TGTGCCAGCAGCTTCCACAGGGGCCGCAATGAGCAGTTCTTC.